Listed below are T cell receptor beta chains from one sample, sequenced in a study of shared clonotypes between healthy human individuals. Assay: immunoSEQ multiplex PCR; the TCRdb copy retains only in-frame clones and omits some. The sample includes approximately 1.4 million clones, 95% to 99% of them seen just once. Material: naive CD4+ T cells sorted from blood. These receptors were obtained from a man aged 30-40 years in good health. CDR3s include the opening cysteine and the closing phenylalanine or tryptophan. Each record gives: CDR3 length, clone size, J gene, D gene, V gene, CDR3 DNA, CDR3 protein. A D gene is named only where the DNA matches it firmly. Rows may omit the clone size; those that give it use once, few, many or a size class.

>15|once|TRBJ2-7|TRBD2|TRBV6-6
TGTGCCAGCAGGGGGGTGGGACTAGCGGACTACGAGCAGTACTTC
CASRGVGLADYEQYF
>15|-|TRBJ2-5|TRBD1|TRBV5-4
TGTGCCAGCAACGACCCGACAGGGGGCACAGAGACCCAGTACTTC
CASNDPTGGTETQYF
>13|-|TRBJ1-5|TRBD1|TRBV27
TGTGCCAGCAGACAGGGGATAGAGCAGCCCCAGCATTTT
CASRQGIEQPQHF
>17|-|TRBJ2-6|TRBD1|TRBV5-4
TGTGCCAGCAGCCCCGGACAGGGCAATCTCTGGGCCAACGTCCTGACTTTC
CASSPGQGNLWANVLTF
>10|once|TRBJ2-1|-|TRBV28
TGTGCCAGCAGTGGGACCAAGCAGTTCTTC
CASSGTKQFF
>15|-|TRBJ2-1|-|TRBV5-5
TGTGCCAGCAGCTTGGAAGGGGGAATGACCAATGAGCAGTTCTTC
CASSLEGGMTNEQFF
>16|-|TRBJ1-2|TRBD1|TRBV7-9
TGTGCCAGCAGCCTCAGGGGGCGCCGGCCACTCTATGGCTACACCTTC
CASSLRGRRPLYGYTF
>18|-|TRBJ2-2|TRBD2|TRBV19
TGTGCCAGTAGTGTCAGACTAGCGGGATTGGTTGGCACCGGGGAGCTGTTTTTT
CASSVRLAGLVGTGELFF
>16|-|TRBJ2-1|TRBD2|TRBV7-2
TGTGCCAGCAGCCCCTCAGCGGGGCTCTCCTACAATGAGCAGTTCTTC
CASSPSAGLSYNEQFF
>14|-|TRBJ2-1|TRBD2|TRBV7-9
TGTGCCAGCAGCGGGACTAGCGTTTACAATGAGCAGTTCTTC
CASSGTSVYNEQFF
>17|-|TRBJ2-5|TRBD2|TRBV7-2
TGTGCCAGCACCCTACTAGCGGGGGCGATGTACCAAGAGACCCAGTACTTC
CASTLLAGAMYQETQYF
>15|-|TRBJ2-1|-|TRBV7-2
TGTGCCAGCAGGTGGGACCCCGCTTGGAGCAATGAGCAGTTCTTC
CASRWDPAWSNEQFF
>16|-|TRBJ2-1|-|TRBV7-2
TGTGCCAGCAGCATATCTGGCGGTAGCTCCTACAATGAGCAGTTCTTC
CASSISGGSSYNEQFF
>15|-|TRBJ1-4|-|TRBV21-1
TGTGCCAGCAGCAAAGGAAGGGACAGAAGGGAAAAACTGTTTTTT
CASSKGRDRREKLFF
>15|-|TRBJ2-1|-|TRBV6-1
TGTGCCAGCAGTGAGGGTAGGGGCGCTGACAATGAGCAGTTCTTC
CASSEGRGADNEQFF
>14|-|TRBJ1-2|-|TRBV5-1
TGCGCCAGCAGGCAAGGAGAAAACGAATATGGCTACACCTTC
CASRQGENEYGYTF
>15|-|TRBJ1-2|-|TRBV18
TGTGCCAGCTCACGCGAACGGGACAATAACTATGGCTACACCTTC
CASSRERDNNYGYTF
>17|-|TRBJ1-1|-|TRBV12-5
TGTGCTAGTGGTTTGGGCGTAGGGGGGGGACTGAACACTGAAGCTTTCTTT
CASGLGVGGGLNTEAFF
>12|once|TRBJ2-7|-|TRBV30
TGTGCCTGGAGCCCCAACTCCTACGAGCAGTACTTC
CAWSPNSYEQYF
>15|-|TRBJ1-5|-|TRBV10-3
TGTGCCATCAGCCCGGGGGGGACGACCGATCAGCCCCAGCATTTT
CAISPGGTTDQPQHF
>14|-|TRBJ1-4|-|TRBV5-1
TGCGCCAGCAGCTTGGAGCCCGGGGGGGAAAAACTGTTTTTT
CASSLEPGGEKLFF
>13|-|TRBJ2-1|TRBD1|TRBV7-2
TGTGCCAGCAGCCTGCGGACAGGGAATGAGCAGTTCTTC
CASSLRTGNEQFF
>13|once|TRBJ2-3|-|TRBV2
TGTGCCAGCAGTGAATCCCCGGCGGATACGCAGTATTTT
CASSESPADTQYF